The next 14 T cell receptor beta chains were all read from a single sample in a study of tumor and adjacent non-tumor tissue in lung cancer. The template was RNA from unsorted bulk tissue. The normal lung tissue was taken more than 3 cm from the tumor edge. A modified ARM-PCR protocol with three rounds of nested PCR amplified TCRbeta. From the multiplex PCR reads, TCRdb called clonotypes with MiXCR, one entry per CDR3 protein. The table includes 80,000 or so distinct CDR3 sequences, 70% to 90% detected once. Sequenced material: distant non-tumor lung tissue. The receptors here all came from a man between 60 and 70 years old with non-small cell lung cancer.

Regarding this clonotype: With a much larger clone just one base away, this may be a read error. V usage is TRBV6-6 and J usage is TRBJ2-7; 11 positions match TRBD2. The trim removed 6 bases at V and 4 bases at J, leaving 11 bases unmatched. Looked up from germline, CDR1 is MNHNY and CDR2 is SVGAGI (reference sequence). The CDR3 length is 16 residues. The CDR3 region has the DNA TGTGCCAGCAGCCTAGTTAGCGGGAGGGGTTCTTACGAGCAGTACTTC. Translation: CASSLVSGRGSYEQYF.

With respect to this clonotype: One end of the junction fails to match germline, which may point to a read error. The gene calls are TRBV29-1 and TRBJ2-2; 7 nucleotides align to TRBD1. CDR1 and CDR2 (germline): SQVTM, ANQGSEA. The CDR3 sequence is 13 residues long. CDR3 sequence reads: CSVVARSTGELFF. CDR3 bases: TGCAGCGTTGTAGCCAGGAGCACAGGGGAGCTCTTTTTT.

As concerns this clonotype: The CDR3 carries no conserved terminal phenylalanine or tryptophan, so it likely arises from a read error. The J gene is TRBJ2-3, the V gene TRBV20-1; D not resolved. This CDR3 has 13 residues. The germline CDR1 and CDR2 sequences are DFQATT and SNEGSKA (reference sequence). In DNA, the CDR3 is TGCAGTGCTAGTTTACTATCCACATATACGCAGTATTTG. It specifies CSASLLSTYTQYL.

A few counts support this clonotype. This may be a read error, as it is one base from a much larger clone. The rearrangement uses TRBV6-2 or TRBV6-3 and TRBJ2-2; 7 nucleotides match TRBD2. The CDR3 has 15 residues. The V gene's germline CDR1 is MNHEY and CDR2 SVGEGT. Here the CDR3 DNA reads TGTGCCAGCAATTACACCCTAGCGGACACCGGGGAGCTGTTTTTT. Protein: CASNYTLADTGELFF.

Concerning this clonotype: Germline and junction disagree at one end, which may indicate a read error. V usage is TRBV5-6 and J usage is TRBJ2-1; 10 bases map to TRBD1. This CDR3 region has 16 residues. Germline V lookup: CDR1 SGHDT, CDR2 YYEEEE. In DNA form, the CDR3 reads TGTGCTAGCAGTCAGGACAGGGGGGAAGCCCACAATGAGCAGTTCTTC. The encoded protein is CASSQDRGEAHNEQFF.

Worth noting for this clonotype: A read error is likely, as this CDR3 ends without the conserved phenylalanine or tryptophan. Because the CDR3's place on the DNA is in doubt, the DNA is left out and the CDR3 is given as listed by TCRdb. This chain connects TRBV6-5 to TRBJ1-1. The CDR3 numbers 16 amino acids, ends counted. Germline values: CDR1 MNHEY, CDR2 SVGAGI. CDR3: CASITRRLRGNTEVFC.

Regarding this clonotype: A much larger clone is a single base away; this may be a read error. The chain has TRBV12-3 or TRBV12-4 and TRBJ2-3; no firm D call. This CDR3 is built from 13 residues. CDR3 loop: CASCLAYADTQYF. The DNA of the CDR3 is TGTGCCAGCTGTTTAGCCTACGCAGATACGCAGTATTTT.

This clonotype was seen only a few times. The chain carries TRBV28 and TRBJ2-1; D unclear. The V gene lost 4 bases and the J gene lost 3 bases, with 7 bases spanning the gap. This CDR3 has 13 amino acids. CDR1 and CDR2 from the germline V gene are MDHEN and SYDVKM. DNA of the CDR3: TGTGCCAGCAGTTCAGGTTTCTACAATGAGCAGTTCTTC. Translation: CASSSGFYNEQFF.

With respect to this clonotype: This may come from a read error, since a much larger clone is one base off. The V call is TRBV5-8, the J call TRBJ2-2, with a possible D match to TRBD2 (5 bases). The CDR3 length is 15 residues. Germline loops: CDR1 SGHTS, CDR2 YDEGEE. V lost 1 base to trimming and J lost 4 bases, with 11 bases between them. Here the CDR3 reads CASSLLRESTGELFF. The CDR3 DNA sequence: TGTGCCAGCAGCTTGCTGAGGGAGAGCACCGGGGAGCTGTTTTTT.

On this clonotype itself: A clone one base away is much larger, so this may be a read error. The chain uses TRBV30 and TRBJ2-6, with D perhaps matching TRBD1 or TRBD2 (5 bases each). The CDR3 has 14 amino acids. The V end lost 5 bases, the J end lost 8 bases, and 16 bases lay between the germline ends. Germline V gene sequence: CDR1 GTSNPN, CDR2 SVGIG (reference sequence). The CDR3 here is CAWERGSGTNVLTF. CDR3 nucleotides: TGTGCCTGGGAGAGGGGTTCAGGGACCAACGTCCTGACTTTC.

The rearrangement uses TRBV20-1 and TRBJ2-3; TRBD2 might be the D (7 bases). Germline loops: CDR1 DFQATT, CDR2 SNEGSKA (reference sequence). The length of the CDR3 is 17 residues. V shed 4 bases and J shed 2 bases, with 22 bases lying between them. The CDR3 DNA sequence: TGCAGTGCTACCACGGCGGGGGCCATGCACCCCACAGATACGCAGTATTTT. It is translated as CSATTAGAMHPTDTQYF.

This clonotype appeared many times. The rearrangement links TRBV10-1 to TRBJ1-5; D is unresolved. V lost 2 bases and J 9 bases, leaving 11 bases between the germline ends. The length of the CDR3 is 13 residues. Germline V gene sequence: CDR1 WNHNN, CDR2 SYGVQD (reference sequence). The CDR3 loop is CASSESPFGPQHF. CDR3 nucleotides: TGCGCCAGCAGTGAGAGCCCCTTCGGGCCCCAGCATTTT.

For this clonotype: One end of the junction varies from germline; a read error may be responsible. The V gene is TRBV11-2, the J gene TRBJ2-5; D is possibly TRBD2 (6 bases). This CDR3 is built from 14 residues. Germline V lookup: CDR1 SGHAT, CDR2 FQNNGV. The CDR3 loop is CASSSVTSRETEYF. The CDR3 coding sequence is TGTGCAAGCAGCTCTGTGACTAGTAGGGAGACCGAGTACTTC.

The rearrangement uses TRBV4-3 and TRBJ2-1; D unclear. The length of the CDR3 is 15 residues. V was pared by 3 bases and J by 6 bases, with 15 bases between. Per the germline V gene, CDR1 is LGHNA and CDR2 is YSLEER. DNA for the CDR3: TGCGCCAGCAGCCAGGTGGGAAAGTTAGCCAATGAGCAGTTCTTC. Protein sequence: CASSQVGKLANEQFF.